The rows below give T cell receptor beta chains drawn from one sample of a study of blood T cell repertoires in COVID-19. Method: immunoSEQ multiplex PCR; TCRdb's copy keeps in-frame clones and lacks some. This sample has tens of thousands of clones, with 75% to 95% found just once. Sequencing was performed on peripheral blood. The source is a human donor in a cohort sampled during active COVID-19. The conserved cysteine and the conserved F or W are not part of the CDR3 here.

V gene,J gene,CDR3 protein
TRBV19,TRBJ1-1,ASSMRGAEAF
TRBV2,TRBJ1-5,ASADRGSNQPQH
TRBV4-3,TRBJ1-5,ASSLQYNQPQH
TRBV9,TRBJ1-2,ASSVAGWETYGYT
TRBV18,TRBJ1-1,ASLANRLNTEAF
TRBV6-5,TRBJ2-2,ASKQGYTGELF
TRBV11-2,TRBJ2-2,ASGGQGPTGELF
TRBV7-9,TRBJ1-2,ASSPNTGTGRLNGGYT
TRBV30,TRBJ2-1,AWSLGYNEQF
TRBV24-1,TRBJ2-1,ATSDFQTRSNEQF
TRBV9,TRBJ2-5,ASSVGLAGRETQY
TRBV30,TRBJ1-1,AWRERTYTEAF
TRBV7-2,TRBJ2-5,ASSLRRTGVGETQY
TRBV7-8,TRBJ2-7,ASSLAQGYEQY
TRBV18,TRBJ2-3,ASSPREGGTDTQY
TRBV5-4,TRBJ2-1,ASSPRGGPSYNEQF
TRBV2,TRBJ1-1,ASSAGQVSRDTEAF
TRBV29-1,TRBJ2-3,SVTMADTQY
TRBV28,TRBJ1-3,ASSLVAGAQGNTIY
TRBV5-1,TRBJ2-1,ASSLAGSYNEQF
TRBV28,TRBJ1-2,ASSSLGASGNYGYT
TRBV7-2,TRBJ2-7,ASSRPGLAGYEQY
TRBV9,TRBJ2-7,ASSPTGGTGQLGRYEQY
TRBV6-6,TRBJ1-4,ASSLTPSGQPNEKLF
TRBV5-1,TRBJ2-3,ASSGQGAGTDTQY
TRBV24-1,TRBJ2-2,ATKGQGTTGELF
TRBV9,TRBJ2-7,ASSVGRGPYEQY
TRBV9,TRBJ2-2,ASSVAGGGTGELF
TRBV28,TRBJ2-3,ATWRLQGTDTQY
TRBV18,TRBJ2-7,ASSLGLAGGVEQY
TRBV9,TRBJ2-3,ASSRASLAGRTDTQY
TRBV4-1,TRBJ2-1,ASSQFSSGRASFDEQF
TRBV3-1/TRBV3-2,TRBJ1-5,ASSQETGNQPQH
TRBV6-6,TRBJ2-7,ASSYRGRDEQY
TRBV14,TRBJ1-2,ASSQAIGTASYGYT
TRBV10-3,TRBJ1-2,AISESTAGAYGYT
TRBV1,TRBJ2-1,TSGEPGHCGGEQF
TRBV18,TRBJ2-7,ASSPLCYEQY
TRBV18,TRBJ2-4,ASSPRGQGLAKNIQY
TRBV2,TRBJ1-5,ASSETPGWFSNQPQH
TRBV15,TRBJ2-3,ATSTAGRTDTQY
TRBV5-4,TRBJ2-2,ASSPPGLAGRGTGELF